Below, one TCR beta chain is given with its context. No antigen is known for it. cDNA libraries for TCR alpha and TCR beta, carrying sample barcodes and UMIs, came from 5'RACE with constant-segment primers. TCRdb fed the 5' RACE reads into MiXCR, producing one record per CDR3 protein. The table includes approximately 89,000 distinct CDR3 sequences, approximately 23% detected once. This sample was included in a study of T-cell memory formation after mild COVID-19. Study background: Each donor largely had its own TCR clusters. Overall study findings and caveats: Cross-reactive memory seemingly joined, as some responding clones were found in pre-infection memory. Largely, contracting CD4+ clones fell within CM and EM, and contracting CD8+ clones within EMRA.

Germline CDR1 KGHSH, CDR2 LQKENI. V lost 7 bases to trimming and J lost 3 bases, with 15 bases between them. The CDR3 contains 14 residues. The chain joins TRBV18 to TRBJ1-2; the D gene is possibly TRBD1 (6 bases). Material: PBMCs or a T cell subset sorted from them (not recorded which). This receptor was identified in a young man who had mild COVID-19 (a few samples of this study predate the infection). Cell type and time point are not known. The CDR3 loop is CASLPRDTDYGYTF. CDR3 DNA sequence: TGTGCCAGCTTACCCCGGGACACAGACTATGGCTACACCTTC.